Following are 18 T cell receptor beta chains from one sample sequenced in a study of brain T cells in children with intractable seizures. Data came from immunoSEQ multiplex PCR; TCRdb stores just in-frame clones and leaves some out. Among 340,000 or so clones listed, roughly 92% were seen once. The time point denotes: blood from clinic visit 5 months post-surgery; TSC patient then seizure free. The sequencing here drew on peripheral blood, taken less than 6 months after surgery. These receptor sequences come from a boy in the first two years of life with tuberous sclerosis and intractable seizures.

The CDR3 nucleotides read TGTGCCAGCAGCTTTAGGGGGGGCCGGCCGAACACCGGGGAGCTGTTTTTT. It specifies CASSFRGGRPNTGELFF. The chain is built from TRBV11-2 and TRBJ2-2; D might be TRBD2 (7 bases). Germline values: CDR1 SGHAT, CDR2 FQNNGV. Deletions cut 3 bases from V and 0 bases from J, with 14 bases between. This CDR3 has 17 amino acids.

The rearrangement links TRBV19 to TRBJ1-1; a possible D gene is TRBD1 (6 bases). CDR1 is LNHDA and CDR2 is SQIVND in the germline V gene (reference sequence). Trimming pared 6 bases from V and 1 base from J, leaving 12 bases between. The CDR3 totals 14 residues. The CDR3 DNA reads as TGTGCCAGTAGGGATAGGGGGGGGAACACTGAAGCTTTCTTT. This sequence encodes CASRDRGGNTEAFF. The full variable domain, its missing parts supplied by reference TRBV19 and TRBJ1-1, is DGGITQSPKYLFRKEGQNVTLSCEQNLNHDAMYWYRQDPGQGLRLIYYSQIVNDFQKGDIAEGYSVSREKKESFPLTVTSAQKNPTAFYLCASRDRGGNTEAFFGQGTRLTVV.

This clone has a single count. The CDR3 DNA sequence: TGTGCCAGCAGCTTGGGACTAACGGCTGATGAGCAGTTCTTC. Encoded protein: CASSLGLTADEQFF. J is TRBJ2-1 and V is TRBV5-4, with TRBD2 as a possible D gene (5 bases). The CDR3 contains 14 residues. V was pared by 0 bases and J by 8 bases, with 12 bases between. CDR1 is SGHNT and CDR2 is YYREEE in the germline V gene (reference sequence).

The chain is built from TRBV29-1 and TRBJ2-5; 7 bases agree with TRBD1. CDR1 is SQVTM, CDR2 ANQGSEA, per germline. The trim removed 0 bases at V and 5 bases at J, leaving 9 bases unmatched. The CDR3 covers 15 residues. In DNA form, the CDR3 reads TGCAGCGTTGAAGATCGACAGGGTAGTTGGGAGACCCAGTACTTC. Protein: CSVEDRQGSWETQYF.

The rearrangement joins TRBV6-5 to TRBJ2-7, with no clear D. The CDR3 has 15 amino acids. Germline CDR1 and CDR2: MNHEY and SVGAGI. V lost 7 bases and J lost 0, with 16 bases in between. The DNA for the CDR3 is TGTGCCAGCAACGTCGAGACGGAGCACTCCTACGAGCAGTACTTC. Translated, it gives CASNVETEHSYEQYF.

A single count supports this clone. V gene TRBV7-3 combines with J gene TRBJ2-5; D remains unclear. Trimming pared 5 bases from V and 5 bases from J, leaving 12 bases between. There are 13 residues in the CDR3. Germline lookup yields CDR1 SGHTA and CDR2 FQGTGA. In nucleotides, the CDR3 is TGTGCCAGCAGCCCAAACGTCGGTGAGACCCAGTACTTC. It encodes CASSPNVGETQYF.

The V call is TRBV5-4, the J call TRBJ2-7; D not resolved. Germline assignment: CDR1 SGHNT and CDR2 YYREEE (reference sequence). Trimming left V 3 bases short and J 2 bases short, with 15 bases between. The CDR3 is 15 amino acids. CDR3 region: CASSYTELGTYEQYF. CDR3 DNA: TGTGCCAGCAGCTATACGGAACTTGGGACCTACGAGCAGTACTTC. Complete variable domain (other parts from reference TRBV5-4 and TRBJ2-7): ETGVTQSPTHLIKTRGQQVTLRCSSQSGHNTVSWYQQALGQGPQFIFQYYREEENGRGNFPPRFSGLQFPNYSSELNVNALELDDSALYLCASSYTELGTYEQYFGPGTRLTVT.

The table lists this clone with a count of one. The chain is built from TRBV2 and TRBJ2-7, with D unclear. This CDR3 is 17 amino acids long. V lost 2 bases and J lost 2, with 19 bases in between. The germline V gene encodes CDR1 SNHLY and CDR2 FYNNEI. The CDR3 DNA sequence: TGTGCCAGCAGTGAATGGAAGCACCTAAGAGAAGCCTACGAGCAGTACTTC. Translating gives CASSEWKHLREAYEQYF.

This chain uses TRBV12-3 or TRBV12-4 with TRBJ2-4; no reliable D call. Between the trimmed V and J ends, which lost 3 bases and 4 bases, there was a span of 4 bases. The CDR3 extends over 12 amino acids. In DNA, the CDR3 is TGTGCCAGCAGTTTCGAGAAAAACATTCAGTACTTC. It codes for CASSFEKNIQYF.

The chain has TRBV18 and TRBJ1-1; D gene unclear. With 3 bases removed from V and 0 bases from J, the gap between germline ends came to 11 bases. The V gene's germline CDR1 is KGHSH and CDR2 LQKENI. CDR3 length: 15 residues. CDR3 DNA: TGTGCCAGCTCACCTAGGGCAGACATGAACACTGAAGCTTTCTTT. Protein sequence: CASSPRADMNTEAFF. The full variable domain, its missing parts supplied by reference TRBV18 and TRBJ1-1, is NAGVMQNPRHLVRRRGQEARLRCSPMKGHSHVYWYRQLPEEGLKFMVYLQKENIIDESGMPKERFSAEFPKEGPSILRIQQVVRGDSAAYFCASSPRADMNTEAFFGQGTRLTVV.

The rearrangement joins TRBV12-3 or TRBV12-4 to TRBJ2-7, with D perhaps TRBD2 (6 bases). V was trimmed by 7 bases and J by 0 bases, leaving 7 bases between them. The CDR3 covers 12 residues. CDR3: CASTGASYEQYF. The CDR3 DNA is TGTGCCAGCACGGGAGCCTCCTACGAGCAGTACTTC.

The chain is built from TRBV7-2 and TRBJ1-6; D is unclear. The CDR3 extends over 14 amino acids. V was pared by 3 bases and J by 8 bases, with 11 bases between. Germline CDR1 and CDR2: SGHTA and FQGNSA. This CDR3 reads CASSFLPHDSPLHF. The CDR3 DNA sequence: TGTGCCAGCAGCTTTTTACCACACGATTCACCCCTCCACTTT.

The rearrangement uses TRBV6-6 and TRBJ1-5, with D perhaps matching TRBD1 (6 bases). V gave up 7 bases and J gave up 6 bases, with 16 bases separating them. Germline V lookup: CDR1 MNHNY, CDR2 SVGAGI (reference sequence). The CDR3 consists of 14 residues. The CDR3 reads CASTPGGGGQPQHF. In nucleotides, the CDR3 is TGTGCCAGCACCCCCGGGGGCGGGGGTCAGCCCCAGCATTTT.

This clone counts as medium-sized. J is TRBJ1-1 and V is TRBV7-2, with D uncertain. The germline gives CDR1 SGHTA, CDR2 FQGNSA. The CDR3 loop spans 13 amino acids. V shed 5 bases and J shed 4 bases, with 11 bases lying between them. CDR3 sequence (DNA): TGTGCCAGCAGCCCCTGGGGAGTCACTGAAGCTTTCTTT. The encoded protein is CASSPWGVTEAFF.

The chain is built from TRBV25-1 and TRBJ2-6, with a possible D match to TRBD2 (6 bases). There are 17 residues in the CDR3. From germline, CDR1 is MGHDK and CDR2 SYGVNS. The germline V and J ends were trimmed by 5 bases and 4 bases, with 18 bases remaining between them. The CDR3 coding sequence is TGTGCCAGCAGTTGGCGGGGCTTGGCGGGCGGGGCCAACGTCCTGACTTTC. Its protein is CASSWRGLAGGANVLTF.

In this sample, this clone turned up once. V and J are TRBV15 and TRBJ2-7; TRBD2 agrees at 9 bases. CDR1 is LNHNV, CDR2 YYDKDF, per germline (reference sequence). This CDR3 contains 15 residues. J lost 2 bases, V lost 8 bases, and 10 bases had no gene match. This chain's CDR3 is CATFGTLAGPYEQYF. CDR3 DNA: TGTGCCACCTTTGGCACTCTAGCGGGACCCTACGAGCAGTACTTC.

The chain couples TRBV9 to TRBJ1-1; the D is unclear. This CDR3 contains 15 residues. Between the trimmed V and J ends, which lost 0 bases and 0 bases, there was a span of 9 bases. Germline values: CDR1 SGDLS, CDR2 YYNGEE. The CDR3 here is CASSVEGFMNTEAFF. The CDR3 DNA reads TGTGCCAGCAGCGTAGAGGGCTTTATGAACACTGAAGCTTTCTTT.

This clone turned up a few times. This sequence joins TRBV28 and TRBJ2-7; TRBD2 matches at 10 bases. Germline CDR1 MDHEN, CDR2 SYDVKM. This CDR3 spans 13 amino acids. J lost 4 bases, V lost 8 bases, and 5 bases had no gene match. CDR3 amino acids: CASLPSGRYEQYF. The CDR3 region has the DNA TGTGCCAGCCTTCCTAGCGGGAGATACGAGCAGTACTTC.